This T cell receptor (beta chain) is drawn from a study of beta chain features in type 1 diabetes. Findings of the study overall: Within each of all four CD4+ subsets, Type 1 diabetes patients had TCRB CDR3s that were moderately but significantly shorter.

The germline CDR1 and CDR2 sequences are MNHEY and SVGAGI. Trimming shortened V by 5 bases and J by 0 bases, and 7 bases separated the two germline ends. The CDR3 extends over 13 amino acids. TCRB transcripts that were expressed got sequenced, as all of the isolated RNA had been reverse transcribed. Method: immunoSEQ multiplex PCR; TCRdb's copy keeps in-frame clones and lacks some. This table has a few hundred thousand clones, 24% appearing once. This clone was counted only a few times. As yet, its antigen is unknown. Sequencing input: naive CD4+ T cells from blood. This sequence joins TRBV6-5 and TRBJ1-2; perhaps TRBD1 as D (5 bases). The sequence derives from a woman aged 25 to 39 with type 1 diabetes. CDR3 region: CASSQTANYGYTF. The CDR3 DNA sequence: TGTGCCAGCAGTCAGACAGCTAACTATGGCTACACCTTC.